The next 31 T cell receptor beta chains were all read from a single sample in a study of CXCR3-negative and CXCR3-positive naive CD8 T cells. General observations from the study: Compared with CXCR3-negative naive cells, CXCR3-positive naive cells showed more hydrophobic TRB CDR3s.

The libraries of TRB cDNA were prepared using 5' RACE with UMI labels. TCRdb re-called the 5' RACE reads, yielding one record per CDR3 amino acid sequence without DNA. The clone table shows tens of thousands of distinct CDR3 sequences, with the ten largest holding 0.53%. No antigen has been assigned to these receptors. Sequencing was performed on naive CXCR3+ CD8+ T cells from blood. Noted subset: CD45RO-CCR7+CD27+CD95- naive CD8+ T cells expressing CXCR3 (TNR3+). The receptors shown here come from a human donor in good health. Some clones in this sample may be carry-over from other donors' samples.

The genes are TRBV12-3 or TRBV12-4 and TRBJ2-5; absent DNA, TCRdb's TRBD1 call cannot be checked. There are 15 residues in the CDR3. The CDR3 sequence: CASSFSREEQETQYF.

The J gene is TRBJ1-5, the V gene TRBV12-3 or TRBV12-4; TCRdb outputs TRBD1, but without DNA this stays unchecked. The CDR3 extends over 15 amino acids. CDR3 loop: CASSFRGQANQPQHF.

V gene TRBV6-5 combines with J gene TRBJ1-4; TCRdb outputs TRBD1, but without DNA this stays unchecked. The length of the CDR3 is 14 residues. CDR1 and CDR2 (germline): MNHEY, SVGAGI. This chain's CDR3 is CASSSGTGDEKLFF.

This chain joins TRBV24-1 and TRBJ2-1. The CDR3 has 16 amino acids. Germline-derived CDR1 and CDR2 are KGHDR and SFDVKD. The CDR3 sequence: CATSDFGQYSYNEQFF.

This rearrangement joins TRBV15 to TRBJ1-3. The CDR3 contains 11 residues. Per germline, CDR1 LNHNV and CDR2 YYDKDF (reference sequence). This chain's CDR3 is CATSPGNTIYF.

J is TRBJ2-7 and V is TRBV28; TCRdb calls TRBD2, which cannot be checked without DNA. The CDR3 has 17 amino acids. Germline V lookup: CDR1 MDHEN, CDR2 SYDVKM. The CDR3 here is CASSPSVGGLVSYEQYF.

V and J are TRBV9 and TRBJ1-2; as DNA is missing, the TRBD1 call by TCRdb cannot be tested. Germline CDR1 reads SGDLS; CDR2 reads YYNGEE. The CDR3 covers 14 residues. The CDR3 reads CASSGRASNYGYTF.

V and J are TRBV28 and TRBJ1-6. This CDR3 comprises 15 residues. Per germline, CDR1 MDHEN and CDR2 SYDVKM. CDR3 sequence: CASNTENFYNSPLHF.

This chain links TRBV28 with TRBJ1-3; TCRdb's assignment of TRBD1 cannot be checked, as there is no DNA. Germline V gene sequence: CDR1 MDHEN, CDR2 SYDVKM. The CDR3 is made up of 16 amino acids. This chain's CDR3 is CASRSTRTGGADTIYF.

CDR3 residues: CAISESRRTAEETQYF. This chain connects TRBV10-3 to TRBJ2-5. Germline V gene lookup returns CDR1 ENHRY and CDR2 SYGVKD. This CDR3 contains 16 residues.

The chain uses TRBV25-1 and TRBJ2-3; absent DNA, TCRdb's TRBD2 call cannot be checked. Germline CDR1 reads MGHDK; CDR2 reads SYGVNS. CDR3 length equals 14 residues. The CDR3: CASSDETRVDTQYF.

The chain links TRBV11-2 to TRBJ2-1. The CDR3 loop spans 13 amino acids. The germline gives CDR1 SGHAT, CDR2 FQNNGV. The CDR3 spells CASSLHNMGEQFF.

The J gene is TRBJ2-3, the V gene TRBV7-6; TCRdb's assignment of TRBD2 cannot be checked, as there is no DNA. CDR3 length: 16 amino acids. Germline V gene data show CDR1 as SGHVS and CDR2 as FNYEAQ. CDR3 sequence reads: CASSLDPGLPTDTQYF.

V and J are TRBV28 and TRBJ2-1; without DNA, the TCRdb call of TRBD2 cannot be checked. The germline V gene has CDR1 MDHEN and CDR2 SYDVKM. The CDR3 runs to 15 residues. The CDR3 is CASSLLLAGGDEQFF.

The J gene is TRBJ2-7, the V gene TRBV20-1; TCRdb's D call of TRBD2 is untestable without DNA. The CDR3 loop spans 16 amino acids. Germline V gene lookup returns CDR1 DFQATT and CDR2 SNEGSKA (reference sequence). The CDR3 spells CSATDPGTSGSYEQYF.

V gene TRBV29-1 combines with J gene TRBJ1-4. CDR3 length equals 11 residues. Germline lookup yields CDR1 SQVTM and CDR2 ANQGSEA. The CDR3 sequence is CSVQSNEKLFF.

The chain joins TRBV7-8 to TRBJ2-3; TCRdb lists TRBD2, though no DNA is available to test this call. The CDR3 runs 18 residues. Germline CDR1 reads SGHVS; CDR2 reads FQNEAQ. This chain's CDR3 is CASSPVQFSGRSSDTQYF.

This sequence joins TRBV25-1 and TRBJ1-6; TCRdb indicates TRBD1, and absent DNA this call remains unverified. The CDR3 totals 14 residues. The germline gives CDR1 MGHDK, CDR2 SYGVNS. The CDR3 loop is CASSAAQGGSPLHF.

This chain uses TRBV7-2 with TRBJ2-7. CDR1 SGHTA and CDR2 FQGNSA come from the germline V gene. There are 14 residues in the CDR3. This chain's CDR3 is CASSFQGGPYEQYF. Full variable domain (outside the CDR3, taken from reference TRBV7-2 and TRBJ2-7): GAGVSQSPSNKVTEKGKDVELRCDPISGHTALYWYRQSLGQGLEFLIYFQGNSAPDKSGLPSDRFSAERTGGSVSTLTIQRTQQEDSAVYLCASSFQGGPYEQYFGPGTRLTVT.

The rearrangement joins TRBV25-1 to TRBJ2-7; no DNA is available, so the TRBD1 call from TCRdb remains unchecked. The germline CDR1 and CDR2 sequences are MGHDK and SYGVNS. This CDR3 is 18 amino acids long. CDR3 loop: CASSEYFASGTGDYEQYF.

V usage is TRBV28 and J usage is TRBJ2-7. The CDR3 loop spans 13 amino acids. Germline CDR1 and CDR2: MDHEN and SYDVKM. The CDR3 sequence: CASSWTGPYEQYF.

The CDR3: CATPHRLGTGELFF. The chain links TRBV7-9 to TRBJ2-2; TCRdb returns TRBD2, unconfirmable since there is no DNA. Germline V gene sequence: CDR1 SEHNR, CDR2 FQNEAQ (reference sequence). The CDR3 extends over 14 amino acids.

V gene TRBV28 combines with J gene TRBJ2-3; TCRdb selects TRBD1, and the lack of DNA leaves this call unchecked. The germline V gene encodes CDR1 MDHEN and CDR2 SYDVKM. The CDR3 covers 13 residues. The CDR3 spells CASSPRTADTQYF. Full variable domain (rest looked up from reference TRBV28 and TRBJ2-3): DVKVTQSSRYLVKRTGEKVFLECVQDMDHENMFWYRQDPGLGLRLIYFSYDVKMKEKGDIPEGYSVSREKKERFSLILESASTNQTSMYLCASSPRTADTQYFGPGTRLTVL.

This chain links TRBV18 with TRBJ2-7; no DNA is available, so the TRBD1 call from TCRdb remains unchecked. CDR1 KGHSH and CDR2 LQKENI come from the germline V gene. CDR3 length: 14 amino acids. The CDR3 reads CASSTGGRSYEQYF.

The gene calls are TRBV28 and TRBJ2-3. The CDR3 loop spans 11 amino acids. CDR1 is MDHEN and CDR2 is SYDVKM in the germline V gene. The CDR3 loop is CASRGTDTQYF.

The chain couples TRBV12-3 or TRBV12-4 to TRBJ2-5. CDR3 length equals 13 residues. CDR3 residues: CASVLGNQETQYF.

This CDR3 reads CASSSRATQETQYF. The V and J genes are TRBV28 and TRBJ2-5; TCRdb returns TRBD2, unconfirmable since there is no DNA. CDR3 size: 14 residues. In germline, CDR1 is MDHEN, CDR2 SYDVKM.

The V call is TRBV4-1, the J call TRBJ2-1; the D call of TRBD2 rests on TCRdb alone, since no DNA is present to check it. This CDR3 has 17 amino acids. Germline V gives CDR1 MGHRA, CDR2 YSYEKL. CDR3 residues: CASSQERMASGFQEQFF.

The chain employs TRBV5-5 and TRBJ2-7. Per the germline V gene, CDR1 is SGHKS and CDR2 is YYEKEE (reference sequence). The CDR3 extends over 16 amino acids. The chain's CDR3 is CASSLGDGGSSYEQYF.

The chain employs TRBV28 and TRBJ1-4. Germline CDR1 is MDHEN and CDR2 is SYDVKM. The CDR3 loop spans 16 amino acids. The CDR3 sequence is CASSGNAASLEEKLFF.

This sequence joins TRBV4-2 and TRBJ2-2. Germline CDR1 is LGHNA and CDR2 is YNFKEQ. This CDR3 comprises 15 residues. The CDR3 spells CASSQDPGNTGELFF.